This T cell receptor (beta chain) was obtained from a study of Graves' ophthalmopathy and Graves' hyperthyroidism. This clonotype has ten or more counts. Germline V gene lookup returns CDR1 MNHEY and CDR2 SVGEGT. The CDR3 has 14 residues. V lost 11 bases, J lost 5 bases, and 22 bases lay in between. RNA transcripts provided the template for amplifying TCR beta CDR3 regions. Second-round multiplex PCR came after a first-round RT-PCR that employed HTBI primers. TCRdb reprocessed the multiplex PCR reads via MiXCR and lists one record per CDR3 protein. Seen here are over 200,000 distinct CDR3 sequences, 25% to 35% observed once, and the top ten hold approximately 8.6%.

The V gene is TRBV6-2 or TRBV6-3, the J gene TRBJ2-7; perhaps TRBD2 as D (6 bases). The origin of this receptor is a man aged 50 or older with Graves' ophthalmopathy. The sample consisted of peripheral blood. The CDR3 coding sequence is TGTGCCGGATCTAGAGGCCTAGCGTCCCACGAGCAGTACTTC. Protein sequence: CAGSRGLASHEQYF.